One and the same sample provided the 5 T cell receptor beta chains below, sequenced in a study of PD-1 blockade in mismatch repair-deficient tumors. Only in-frame clones appear in the TCRdb table, and some are missing; sequencing was by immunoSEQ multiplex PCR. The sample has about 68,000 clones; almost 80% are singletons. The specimen comprised peripheral blood, sampled 2 weeks after starting pembrolizumab. These receptors originate from an adult with mismatch repair-deficient cancer.

V usage is TRBV28 and J usage is TRBJ1-1; no reliable D call. Deletions cut 5 bases from V and 7 bases from J, with 11 bases between. CDR3 length equals 12 residues. CDR1 and CDR2 (germline): MDHEN, SYDVKM. The CDR3 is CASSPIEGEAFF. CDR3 sequence (DNA): TGTGCCAGCAGTCCCATCGAGGGTGAAGCTTTCTTT.

This rearrangement joins TRBV6-6 to TRBJ1-5; D is ambiguous. Trimming shortened V by 0 bases and J by 5 bases, and 8 bases separated the two germline ends. CDR3 length: 14 amino acids. The germline CDR1 and CDR2 sequences are MNHNY and SVGAGI (reference sequence). The CDR3 nucleotides are TGTGCCAGCAGTTACTCGTCTGGGCATCAGCCCCAGCATTTT. Encoded protein: CASSYSSGHQPQHF.

The V and J genes are TRBV29-1 and TRBJ1-2; 12 bases match TRBD1. CDR3 length equals 14 residues. CDR1 and CDR2 from the germline V gene are SQVTM and ANQGSEA. The trim removed 3 bases at V and 7 bases at J, leaving 6 bases unmatched. This CDR3 is CSVDRDRGRGGYTF. In DNA, the CDR3 is TGCAGCGTTGACCGGGACAGGGGGCGCGGTGGCTACACCTTC.

The V call is TRBV6-6, the J call TRBJ2-5; a weak D match, TRBD1 (5 bases). Germline CDR1 is MNHNY and CDR2 is SVGAGI (reference sequence). The CDR3 consists of 14 residues. Trimming left V 0 bases short and J 3 bases short, with 8 bases between. CDR3 protein: CASSYSRTKETQYF. The CDR3 DNA is TGTGCCAGCAGTTACTCCCGGACAAAAGAGACCCAGTACTTC.

The chain recombines TRBV4-1 with TRBJ2-1, with D unclear. V shed 0 bases and J shed 4 bases, with 13 bases lying between them. The V gene's germline CDR1 is MGHRA and CDR2 YSYEKL. The CDR3 loop spans 16 amino acids. The CDR3 region has the DNA TGCGCCAGCAGCCAAGATCCGTCGTCTGATTACAATGAGCAGTTCTTC. It codes for CASSQDPSSDYNEQFF.